One sample yielded the 22 T cell receptor beta chains listed below, sequenced in a study of brain T cells in children with intractable seizures (dated by TCRdb to the early 2020s). Library method: the immunoSEQ multiplex PCR assay. The source is immuneACCESS, and TCRdb retained only in-frame sequences with V and J called. Part of the clones is not carried over; for the studies checked, unresolved V genes explain less than half of this, and the remainder is unexplained. The sample table lists about 320,000 clones, over 90% of them with a count of one. The top ten clonotypes cover around 6% of the sample. The intended sense of this specimen's time point label: blood from clinic visit 5 months post-surgery; TSC patient then seizure free. The sample was peripheral blood, taken roughly 5 months after surgery. All receptors come from a boy younger than two with tuberous sclerosis and intractable seizures.

This chain uses TRBV25-1 with TRBJ2-1; D is perhaps TRBD2 (5 bases). Germline V CDR1 and CDR2: MGHDK, SYGVNS. The CDR3 is made up of 17 amino acids. With 2 bases removed from V and 2 bases from J, the gap between germline ends came to 16 bases. Here the CDR3 reads CASSEVGGSLAYNEQFF. The CDR3 region has the DNA TGTGCCAGCAGTGAAGTAGGTGGGAGCCTTGCCTACAATGAGCAGTTCTTC.

The CDR3 sequence is CASRAAGVQETQYF. CDR3 sequence (DNA): TGTGCCAGCAGGGCGGCAGGCGTCCAAGAGACCCAGTACTTC. The chain carries TRBV28 and TRBJ2-5; D not certain. V was clipped by 6 bases and J by 1 base, with 12 bases between them. CDR1 and CDR2 from the germline V gene are MDHEN and SYDVKM. This CDR3 comprises 14 residues. Using reference TRBV28 and TRBJ2-5 for the parts outside the CDR3, the full variable domain is DVKVTQSSRYLVKRTGEKVFLECVQDMDHENMFWYRQDPGLGLRLIYFSYDVKMKEKGDIPEGYSVSREKKERFSLILESASTNQTSMYLCASRAAGVQETQYFGPGTRLLVL.

This chain uses TRBV5-6 with TRBJ2-3; a weak D match, TRBD2 (5 bases). The CDR3 is 15 residues long. The germline V gene has CDR1 SGHDT and CDR2 YYEEEE. V lost 2 bases to trimming and J lost 0 bases, with 10 bases between them. CDR3 bases: TGTGCCAGCAGCTTTGAGGGAGTTAGCACAGATACGCAGTATTTT. Amino acids: CASSFEGVSTDTQYF.

The chain links TRBV5-5 to TRBJ2-7, with 8 bases lining up with TRBD2. V dropped 4 bases and J dropped 4; count of bases not matched to a gene: 7. The length of the CDR3 is 14 residues. CDR1 and CDR2 from the germline V gene are SGHKS and YYEKEE (reference sequence). The CDR3 loop reads CASSPREDRYEQYF. The CDR3 DNA is TGTGCCAGCAGCCCGCGGGAGGATAGGTACGAGCAGTACTTC.

This clone is a singleton in its sample. The chain recombines TRBV9 with TRBJ2-3; 8 nucleotides line up with TRBD2. V shed 6 bases, J shed 3 bases, and the junction held 0 bases outside the gene matches. CDR1 is SGDLS, CDR2 YYNGEE, per germline. The CDR3 extends over 12 amino acids. The CDR3 loop is CASTSGTDTQYF. CDR3 bases: TGTGCCAGCACTAGCGGGACAGATACGCAGTATTTT.

The chain couples TRBV10-3 to TRBJ1-1, with 7 positions matching TRBD1. CDR3 length equals 13 residues. V trimming: 7 bases; J trimming: 3 bases; junction bases outside the gene matches: 5. The germline CDR1 and CDR2 sequences are ENHRY and SYGVKD. The CDR3 region has the DNA TGTGCCATCAAGAGCACAGGGGACACTGAAGCTTTCTTT. This sequence encodes CAIKSTGDTEAFF.

J is TRBJ2-7 and V is TRBV5-1; TRBD1 matches 9 bases. The germline V gene encodes CDR1 SGHRS and CDR2 YFSETQ. The CDR3 length is 15 residues. V was pared by 4 bases and J by 3 bases, with 8 bases of the junction left unmatched. The CDR3 loop reads CASSRGTGYLYEQYF. CDR3 nucleotides: TGCGCCAGCAGCCGAGGGACAGGGTATCTCTACGAGCAGTACTTC. The whole variable domain, filled in from reference TRBV5-1 and TRBJ2-7, reads KAGVTQTPRYLIKTRGQQVTLSCSPISGHRSVSWYQQTPGQGLQFLFEYFSETQRNKGNFPGRFSGRQFSNSRSEMNVSTLELGDSALYLCASSRGTGYLYEQYFGPGTRLTVT.

The chain carries TRBV18 and TRBJ2-6; no clear D gene. Germline CDR1 reads KGHSH; CDR2 reads LQKENI. V lost 2 bases and J lost 0, with 8 bases in between. The CDR3 loop spans 16 amino acids. The CDR3 loop reads CASSPARNSGANVLTF. The CDR3 DNA is TGTGCCAGCTCACCAGCTCGAAACTCTGGGGCCAACGTCCTGACTTTC.

This clone has just a few counts. V gene TRBV20-1 combines with J gene TRBJ1-5; D is possibly TRBD1 (6 bases). CDR1 is DFQATT and CDR2 is SNEGSKA in the germline V gene (reference sequence). Trimming removed 6 bases at V and 7 bases at J, with 10 bases between. This CDR3 region has 11 residues. The CDR3 DNA reads as TGCAGTGCGAGGGGGGGACAGCCCCAGCATTTT. Protein product: CSARGGQPQHF.

The chain has TRBV11-2 and TRBJ2-7; weak D call: TRBD1 (6 bases). V was clipped by 5 bases and J by 3 bases, with 14 bases between them. CDR3 length: 14 amino acids. Germline lookup yields CDR1 SGHAT and CDR2 FQNNGV. In DNA form, the CDR3 reads TGTGCCAGCAGCCCCTGGACAGACAACTACGAGCAGTACTTC. As protein: CASSPWTDNYEQYF.

A word on this clone: Other DNA sequences in the sample encode the same CDR3. The genes are TRBV19 and TRBJ2-1, with 8 nucleotides matching TRBD2. Looked up from germline, CDR1 is LNHDA and CDR2 is SQIVND (reference sequence). The CDR3 spans 15 residues. V was pared by 3 bases and J by 2 bases, with 3 bases of the junction left unmatched. CDR3 amino acids: CASSIAGGTYNEQFF. The CDR3 region has the DNA TGTGCCAGTAGTATTGCGGGGGGCACCTACAATGAGCAGTTCTTC. The full variable domain, completed using reference TRBV19 and TRBJ2-1, is DGGITQSPKYLFRKEGQNVTLSCEQNLNHDAMYWYRQDPGQGLRLIYYSQIVNDFQKGDIAEGYSVSREKKESFPLTVTSAQKNPTAFYLCASSIAGGTYNEQFFGPGTRLTVL.

CDR3 loop: CAWSSRGSYEQYF. Here the CDR3 DNA reads TGTGCCTGGAGTTCTCGTGGGTCCTACGAGCAGTACTTC. The chain combines TRBV30 with TRBJ2-7; no clear D. Germline CDR1 and CDR2: GTSNPN and SVGIG (reference sequence). The CDR3 has 13 amino acids. V gave up 2 bases and J gave up 1 base, with 9 bases separating them. The full variable domain, with the rest looked up from reference TRBV30 and TRBJ2-7, is SQTIHQWPATLVQPVGSPLSLECTVEGTSNPNLYWYRQAAGRGLQLLFYSVGIGQISSEVPQNLSASRPQDRQFILSSKKLLLSDSGFYLCAWSSRGSYEQYFGPGTRLTVT.

Points on this clone: Other DNA sequences of this sample code for an identical CDR3. This chain joins TRBV19 and TRBJ1-1, with D hard to call. The length of the CDR3 is 15 residues. Germline V gene sequence: CDR1 LNHDA, CDR2 SQIVND (reference sequence). V lost 7 bases and J lost 2, with 17 bases in between. In nucleotides, the CDR3 is TGTGCCAGTACCCGCGTCGACCGAATTAACACTGAAGCTTTCTTT. Translation: CASTRVDRINTEAFF.

This clone was recorded once. The rearrangement links TRBV7-9 to TRBJ2-2; 12 positions match TRBD1. Germline CDR1 is SEHNR and CDR2 is FQNEAQ (reference sequence). This CDR3 contains 15 residues. V trimming: 7 bases; J trimming: 2 bases; junction bases outside the gene matches: 2. CDR3 nucleotide sequence: TGTGCCAGCATGGGACAGGGGGCAAACACCGGGGAGCTGTTTTTT. Translated, it gives CASMGQGANTGELFF.

This chain uses TRBV12-2 with TRBJ1-2; the table calls TRBD1, which could not be checked here. TRBV12-2 is a recognized pseudogene. The CDR3 consists of 16 residues. The CDR3 nucleotides are TGTGCAAGTCGCTTAGCTCAGGGCAGGACTAACTATGGCTACACCTTC. Amino acids: CASRLAQGRTNYGYTF.

This clone was found once. This rearrangement joins TRBV13 to TRBJ2-5, with TRBD1 identical over 8 bases. CDR3 length equals 12 residues. CDR1 and CDR2 from the germline V gene are PRHDT and FYEKMQ (reference sequence). After removal of 8 bases from V and 6 bases from J, the junction contained 5 bases not matched to a gene. In DNA form, the CDR3 reads TGTGCCAGCTTGGACAGGGCAAAGACCCAGTACTTC. Amino acid sequence: CASLDRAKTQYF.

The chain is built from TRBV11-3 and TRBJ2-7; 13 nucleotides align to TRBD2. Per the germline V gene, CDR1 is SGHNT and CDR2 is YENEEA. The V segment lost 5 bases and the J segment 3 bases; nucleotides outside the gene matches: 13. The CDR3 loop spans 18 amino acids. Here the CDR3 reads CASSRILAGGPIGYEQYF. The DNA of the CDR3 is TGTGCCAGCAGCCGAATACTAGCGGGAGGGCCTATTGGCTACGAGCAGTACTTC.

As concerns this clone: The same CDR3 also results from other DNA sequences found in this sample. The CDR3 DNA sequence: TGTGCCAGCAGCTTGGATAGCAATCAGCCCCAGCATTTT. Amino acids: CASSLDSNQPQHF. This rearrangement joins TRBV5-4 to TRBJ1-5; D ambiguous. The CDR3 length is 13 residues. V lost 0 bases and J 0 bases, leaving 1 base between the germline ends. Germline V gene sequence: CDR1 SGHNT, CDR2 YYREEE (reference sequence).

This clone was recorded only once. The chain combines TRBV6-1 with TRBJ2-5; 8 bases line up with TRBD1. Germline loops: CDR1 MNHNS, CDR2 SASEGT. The CDR3 consists of 16 residues. V gave up 2 bases and J gave up 6 bases; unmatched junction bases: 11. This CDR3 is CASSERHRGVVKTQYF. As DNA, the CDR3 is TGTGCCAGCAGTGAACGTCACAGGGGGGTGGTTAAGACCCAGTACTTC.

J is TRBJ2-1 and V is TRBV29-1; the match to TRBD2 covers 12 bases. The CDR3 is made up of 17 amino acids. The V segment lost 2 bases and the J segment 1 base; nucleotides outside the gene matches: 6. Looked up from germline, CDR1 is SQVTM and CDR2 is ANQGSEA. The CDR3 DNA reads TGCAGCGTTGAACTAGCGGGGGGGCCTAGATCCTACAATGAGCAGTTCTTC. Its translation is CSVELAGGPRSYNEQFF.

A note on this clone: This specimen includes other DNA sequences encoding the same CDR3. The chain uses TRBV5-1 and TRBJ2-1; D gene unclear. CDR3 length equals 16 residues. Germline loops: CDR1 SGHRS, CDR2 YFSETQ. Trimming took 0 bases from V and 4 from J, leaving 14 bases between them. CDR3 DNA: TGCGCCAGCAGCTTGGAGCGCGGTGGATCTTACAATGAGCAGTTCTTC. It yields the protein CASSLERGGSYNEQFF.

The chain recombines TRBV6-1 with TRBJ2-5; 11 nucleotides align to TRBD2. Germline V CDR1 and CDR2: MNHNS, SASEGT. This CDR3 contains 15 residues. With 2 bases clipped from V and 2 bases from J, the junction kept 1 base outside the gene matches. CDR3 nucleotides: TGTGCCAGCAGTGAAAGACTAGCGGGGCAAGAGACCCAGTACTTC. Translated, it gives CASSERLAGQETQYF.